The 14 T cell receptor beta chains presented below share a single source sample, sequenced in a study of shared clonotypes between healthy human individuals (dated by TCRdb to the early 2020s). For the CD8 naive samples, CD45RO-negative cells were positively selected for CCR7, yielding a CD45RA+CCR7+ population from which TemRA cells were excluded. Receptor amplification or capture employed the immunoSEQ multiplex PCR assay. TCRdb holds this immuneACCESS table with in-frame rearrangements only. Some clones are missing; in checked studies, unresolved V genes explain under half, and the rest has no known cause. Present in this sample are approximately 720,000 clones, roughly 94% of which were seen just once. Approximately 24% of the sample lies in the top ten. The sequencing input was naive CD8+ T cells sorted from blood. The sample's cell subset or site label, decoded: CD45RA+CCR7+. Receptors were obtained from a man in his thirties or forties in good health.

The chain combines TRBV6-9 with TRBJ2-1, with 9 bases matching TRBD2. CDR3 length: 17 amino acids. Trimming removed 7 bases from V and 1 base from J; junction bases left unmatched: 11. Germline V gene lookup returns CDR1 MNHGY and CDR2 SVAAGI. For the CDR3, the DNA is TGTGCCAGCAAAAATCGGCTAGCGGGATGGTCCTACAATGAGCAGTTCTTC. Translation: CASKNRLAGWSYNEQFF.

V is TRBV10-3 and J is TRBJ1-1, with 8 bases aligning to TRBD1. This CDR3 has 17 residues. With V trimmed by 3 bases and J by 0 bases, 9 bases remained unmatched. In germline, CDR1 is ENHRY, CDR2 SYGVKD. CDR3 in amino acids: CAISDSGQGNMNTEAFF. The CDR3 region has the DNA TGTGCCATCAGTGATAGTGGACAGGGAAACATGAACACTGAAGCTTTCTTT.

The chain has TRBV11-2 and TRBJ2-6, with D hard to call. CDR3 length: 18 amino acids. Deletions cut 3 bases from V and 0 bases from J, with 15 bases between. CDR1 SGHAT and CDR2 FQNNGV come from the germline V gene. Here the CDR3 DNA reads TGTGCCAGCAGCTTCAGCAGATGGAGTCTCTCTGGGGCCAACGTCCTGACTTTC. This codes for CASSFSRWSLSGANVLTF.

The chain couples TRBV21-1 to TRBJ1-2. TRBV21-1 corresponds to a pseudogene. The CDR3 has 14 amino acids. CDR3 region: CASSASQGSYGYTF. In nucleotides, the CDR3 is TGTGCCAGCAGCGCTAGTCAAGGGAGCTATGGCTACACCTTC.

The gene calls are TRBV5-1 and TRBJ2-5; 10 bases align to TRBD2. The length of the CDR3 is 17 residues. Germline V gene sequence: CDR1 SGHRS, CDR2 YFSETQ. Unmatched junction bases numbered 6, after V lost 0 bases and J lost 1 base. CDR3: CASSLALAGGTQETQYF. In DNA form, the CDR3 reads TGCGCCAGCAGCTTGGCGTTAGCGGGAGGAACCCAAGAGACCCAGTACTTC.

The chain couples TRBV5-3 to TRBJ2-7; the match to TRBD2 covers 8 bases. TRBV5-3 qualifies as an ORF whose function is uncertain. The V segment lost 3 bases and the J segment 0 bases; nucleotides outside the gene matches: 5. The CDR3 is 15 amino acids. The CDR3 coding sequence is TGTGCCAGAAGCTGTCAGCGGGGGTTCTCCTACGAGCAGTACTTC. Its protein is CARSCQRGFSYEQYF.

The chain couples TRBV27 to TRBJ2-7; no clear D gene. The length of the CDR3 is 14 residues. Per the germline V gene, CDR1 is MNHEY and CDR2 is SMNVEV (reference sequence). V shed 6 bases and J shed 0 bases, with 12 bases lying between them. CDR3 DNA: TGTGCCAGCAGCCTAACCACTCCCTCCTACGAGCAGTACTTC. As protein: CASSLTTPSYEQYF.

This clone was recorded a few times. J is TRBJ2-1 and V is TRBV25-1; D may be TRBD1 (6 bases). Germline values: CDR1 MGHDK, CDR2 SYGVNS. The V and J ends lost 3 bases and 14 bases respectively, with 17 bases between them. This CDR3 spans 13 amino acids. CDR3 region: CASSDQTGTLKFF. CDR3 in DNA: TGTGCCAGCAGTGACCAAACCGGGACACTCAAGTTCTTC. Drawing the rest from reference TRBV25-1 and TRBJ2-1, the complete variable domain is EADIYQTPRYLVIGTGKKITLECSQTMGHDKMYWYQQDPGMELHLIHYSYGVNSTEKGDLSSESTVSRIRTEHFPLTLESARPSHTSQYLCASSDQTGTLKFFGPGTRLTVL.

The J gene is TRBJ1-2, the V gene TRBV11-2; D call uncertain. Per germline, CDR1 SGHAT and CDR2 FQNNGV. CDR3 length equals 14 residues. Trimming left V 2 bases short and J 7 bases short, with 14 bases between. The DNA of the CDR3 is TGTGCCAGCAGCTTAATAGGTGACGAGCCTGGCTACACCTTC. It is translated as CASSLIGDEPGYTF.

V usage is TRBV6-6 and J usage is TRBJ1-1; no firm D call. Per germline, CDR1 MNHNY and CDR2 SVGAGI (reference sequence). Trimming took 7 bases from V and 4 from J, leaving 10 bases between them. CDR3 length equals 12 residues. The CDR3 DNA reads TGTGCCAGCATCCTCGAATCCACTGAAGCTTTCTTT. As protein: CASILESTEAFF.

The V gene is TRBV28, the J gene TRBJ2-1; possible D gene TRBD2, 6 bases. From germline, CDR1 is MDHEN and CDR2 SYDVKM. The CDR3 contains 14 residues. V was cut by 5 bases and J by 4 bases, with 12 bases left in between. The CDR3 bases are TGTGCCAGCAGTCCCCGGGACTCTTACAATGAGCAGTTCTTC. This encodes CASSPRDSYNEQFF.

The rearrangement uses TRBV28 and TRBJ1-1; no reliable D call. Germline loops: CDR1 MDHEN, CDR2 SYDVKM. The CDR3 is 17 residues long. V lost 7 bases and J 4 bases, leaving 25 bases between the germline ends. CDR3 region: CASISMGINMVSTEAFF. The CDR3 DNA follows: TGTGCCAGCATTTCTATGGGGATCAACATGGTGAGCACTGAAGCTTTCTTT.

The V gene is TRBV10-3, the J gene TRBJ1-2, with 8 bases that match TRBD1. J lost 4 bases, V lost 4 bases, and 2 bases had no gene match. Germline loops: CDR1 ENHRY, CDR2 SYGVKD. The CDR3 is 13 residues long. In nucleotides, the CDR3 is TGTGCCATCAGTGCAGGGGGCCGCTATGGCTACACCTTC. Translation gives CAISAGGRYGYTF.

This clone showed up just once. The genes are TRBV6-1 and TRBJ2-2, with 10 nucleotides matching TRBD2. Germline trimming cut 2 bases from V and 6 bases from J; bases unmatched to any gene: 6. Germline CDR1 is MNHNS and CDR2 is SASEGT. This CDR3 has 16 amino acids. For the CDR3, the DNA is TGTGCCAGCAGTGAAAAGCGGGAGGGCCTAGCCGGGGAGCTGTTTTTT. Amino acids: CASSEKREGLAGELFF.